The present TCR beta chain was sequenced within a study of T cell changes during pregnancy in multiple sclerosis. The V end lost 3 bases, the J end lost 4 bases, and 13 bases lay between the germline ends. The germline CDR1 and CDR2 sequences are SEHNR and FQNEAQ (reference sequence). This CDR3 has 14 amino acids. The method was immunoSEQ multiplex PCR; TCRdb's version includes in-frame clones alone and lacks a portion of them. This table has about 68,000 clones, around nine tenths appearing once. The receptor was isolated from a female donor with multiple sclerosis, enrolled in a pregnancy study. The specimen was peripheral blood, collected in the third trimester of pregnancy. The gene calls are TRBV7-9 and TRBJ2-7, with D possibly being TRBD2 (5 bases). CDR3 nucleotides: TGTGCCAGCAGCTTTACGTTGGGCGGGTACGAGCAGTACTTC. Translation: CASSFTLGGYEQYF.